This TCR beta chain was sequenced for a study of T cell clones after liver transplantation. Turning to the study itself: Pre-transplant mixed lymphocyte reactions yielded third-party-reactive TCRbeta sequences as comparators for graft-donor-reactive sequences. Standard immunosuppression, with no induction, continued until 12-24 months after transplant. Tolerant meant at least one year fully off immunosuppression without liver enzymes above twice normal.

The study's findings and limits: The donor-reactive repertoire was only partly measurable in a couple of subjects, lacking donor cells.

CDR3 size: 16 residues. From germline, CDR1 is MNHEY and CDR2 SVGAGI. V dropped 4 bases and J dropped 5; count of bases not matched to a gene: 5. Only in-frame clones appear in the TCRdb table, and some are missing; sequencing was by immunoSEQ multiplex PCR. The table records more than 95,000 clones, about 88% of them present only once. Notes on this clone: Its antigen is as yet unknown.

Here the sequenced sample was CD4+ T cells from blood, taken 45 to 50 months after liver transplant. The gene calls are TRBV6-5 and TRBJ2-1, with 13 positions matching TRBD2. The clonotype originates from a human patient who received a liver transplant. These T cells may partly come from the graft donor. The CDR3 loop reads CASSSPGLAGNNEQFF. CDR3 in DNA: TGTGCCAGCAGTTCCCCGGGACTAGCGGGAAACAATGAGCAGTTCTTC.